These 23 T cell receptor beta chains were sequenced from one sample in a study of PD-1 blockade in classical Hodgkin lymphoma. Generated by immunoSEQ multiplex PCR, the TCRdb table keeps only in-frame clones and is missing some. The sample carries about 13,000 clones, 92% recorded once. No patient escaped relapse after autologous stem cell transplantation, and brentuximab vedotin exposure varied. Source: peripheral blood mononuclear cells (PBMCs), taken at baseline. The receptors come from a human donor with classical Hodgkin lymphoma.

As DNA, the CDR3 is TGTGCCAGCAGCTCTCGGACAGCCAATGGCTACACCTTC. Its protein is CASSSRTANGYTF. V gene TRBV5-4 combines with J gene TRBJ1-2, with D possibly being TRBD1 (6 bases). CDR1 and CDR2 (germline): SGHNT, YYREEE (reference sequence). The germline V and J ends were trimmed by 3 bases and 6 bases, with 12 bases remaining between them. The CDR3 is 13 residues long.

The gene calls are TRBV29-1 and TRBJ1-1, with 9 bases aligning to TRBD1. The CDR3 is made up of 13 amino acids. V gave up 6 bases and J gave up 1 base; unmatched junction bases: 3. Germline V gene sequence: CDR1 SQVTM, CDR2 ANQGSEA. The CDR3 DNA reads TGCAGCGTCGGGGACAGGGCGAACACTGAAGCTTTCTTT. Its translation is CSVGDRANTEAFF.

This chain connects TRBV10-1 to TRBJ2-1; 8 bases map to TRBD1. The CDR3 has 15 residues. J gave up 9 bases and V 11 bases, and 18 bases lay outside the gene matches. Germline loops: CDR1 WNHNN, CDR2 SYGVQD (reference sequence). The CDR3 loop is CALKGSQGAPAEQFF. As DNA, the CDR3 is TGCGCCCTCAAGGGGAGTCAGGGGGCGCCGGCTGAGCAGTTCTTC.

This chain links TRBV9 with TRBJ2-3, with D possibly matching TRBD1 (6 bases). Germline V CDR1 and CDR2: SGDLS, YYNGEE. The CDR3 consists of 17 residues. The V end was cut by 0 bases, the J end by 6 bases, with 20 bases between. The DNA of the CDR3 is TGTGCCAGCAGCGTAGGAGGCCCCCGGGACACAGGGGATACGCAGTATTTT. This gives the protein CASSVGGPRDTGDTQYF.

V usage is TRBV2 and J usage is TRBJ2-1, with D possibly matching TRBD2 (7 bases). The CDR3 is 15 residues long. Germline lookup yields CDR1 SNHLY and CDR2 FYNNEI. Trimming pared 6 bases from V and 8 bases from J, leaving 20 bases between. For the CDR3, the DNA is TGTGCCAGCAGGGAGGGCCGGGGGGCCTTCCATGAGCAGTTCTTC. Amino acid sequence: CASREGRGAFHEQFF. Variable domain in full (rest from reference TRBV2 and TRBJ2-1): EPEVTQTPSHQVTQMGQEVILRCVPISNHLYFYWYRQILGQKVEFLVSFYNNEISEKSEIFDDQFSVERPDGSNFTLKIRSTKLEDSAMYFCASREGRGAFHEQFFGPGTRLTVL.

The rearrangement uses TRBV11-2 and TRBJ2-7; TRBD2 matches 8 bases. After removal of 5 bases from V and 3 bases from J, the junction contained 12 bases not matched to a gene. The CDR3 sequence is 16 residues long. Germline loops: CDR1 SGHAT, CDR2 FQNNGV. For the CDR3, the DNA is TGTGCCAGCAGCCCTATTCGAGCGGGAGCCGTCTACGAGCAGTACTTC. This gives the protein CASSPIRAGAVYEQYF.

J is TRBJ1-1 and V is TRBV29-1, with 9 bases matching TRBD1. Unmatched junction bases numbered 10, after V lost 5 bases and J lost 0 bases. The CDR3 has 16 residues. Germline V gene lookup returns CDR1 SQVTM and CDR2 ANQGSEA. The CDR3 here is CSVSTGTGQMNTEAFF. As DNA, the CDR3 is TGCAGCGTTTCGACCGGGACAGGGCAAATGAACACTGAAGCTTTCTTT.

This chain joins TRBV7-2 and TRBJ2-3; 10 nucleotides match TRBD2. V was clipped by 1 base and J by 3 bases; unmatched bases: 4. CDR3 length: 16 amino acids. CDR1 and CDR2 (germline): SGHTA, FQGNSA. DNA of the CDR3: TGTGCCAGCAGCTTAGGGGCTAGCGGGAGTACAGATACGCAGTATTTT. Protein product: CASSLGASGSTDTQYF. The variable domain in full, with the rest retrieved from reference TRBV7-2 and TRBJ2-3, is GAGVSQSPSNKVTEKGKDVELRCDPISGHTALYWYRQSLGQGLEFLIYFQGNSAPDKSGLPSDRFSAERTGGSVSTLTIQRTQQEDSAVYLCASSLGASGSTDTQYFGPGTRLTVL.

J is TRBJ2-2 and V is TRBV2; the D call may be TRBD1 or TRBD2 (6 bases each). Germline V lookup: CDR1 SNHLY, CDR2 FYNNEI. The CDR3 length is 17 residues. The V end lost 8 bases, the J end lost 3 bases, and 22 bases lay between the germline ends. As DNA, the CDR3 is TGTGCCAGCGGTACGGACAGTAAGTCGGGGGACACCGGGGAGCTGTTTTTT. Translation gives CASGTDSKSGDTGELFF.

J is TRBJ1-3 and V is TRBV6-1; D ambiguous. The CDR3 sequence is 15 residues long. V dropped 8 bases and J dropped 3 bases, with 17 bases sitting between them. Germline assignment: CDR1 MNHNS and CDR2 SASEGT. The CDR3 protein is CASRLSWGGGNTIYF. CDR3 DNA: TGTGCCAGCCGCCTAAGCTGGGGAGGTGGAAACACCATATATTTT.

The chain links TRBV2 to TRBJ2-1; 8 positions match TRBD2. The V and J ends lost 10 bases and 10 bases, in that order; junction bases with no gene match: 15. This CDR3 region has 14 residues. Germline loops: CDR1 SNHLY, CDR2 FYNNEI. The CDR3 nucleotides are TGTGCCAACAGCCTTGGCCTAGCGGGCCGGGAGCAGTTCTTC. Encoded protein: CANSLGLAGREQFF.

In its sample, this clone was seen a few times. V gene TRBV5-4 combines with J gene TRBJ1-1, with TRBD1 as a possible D gene (6 bases). Germline-derived CDR1 and CDR2 are SGHNT and YYREEE (reference sequence). The germline V and J ends were trimmed by 5 bases and 1 base, with 15 bases remaining between them. There are 15 residues in the CDR3. The CDR3 loop is CASRIQGTENTEAFF. The CDR3 bases are TGTGCCAGCAGGATACAGGGAACCGAGAACACTGAAGCTTTCTTT.

This clone ranks as large. This chain joins TRBV28 and TRBJ2-5; the match to TRBD2 covers 15 bases. The CDR3 has 16 amino acids. Germline lookup yields CDR1 MDHEN and CDR2 SYDVKM. Losses at the gene ends were 6 bases for V and 4 bases for J; bases not matched to a gene: 6. CDR3 coding DNA: TGTGCCAGCAGGGGACTAGCGGGAGGTGGAGCAGAGACCCAGTACTTC. Translation gives CASRGLAGGGAETQYF.

The chain combines TRBV19 with TRBJ2-1; D not resolved. The CDR3 totals 16 residues. Germline loops: CDR1 LNHDA, CDR2 SQIVND (reference sequence). V gave up 2 bases and J gave up 4 bases, with 15 bases separating them. This chain's CDR3 is CASSISTGPFYNEQFF. Written as DNA, the CDR3 is TGTGCCAGTAGTATATCCACCGGGCCATTTTACAATGAGCAGTTCTTC. The full variable domain, with the rest looked up from reference TRBV19 and TRBJ2-1, is DGGITQSPKYLFRKEGQNVTLSCEQNLNHDAMYWYRQDPGQGLRLIYYSQIVNDFQKGDIAEGYSVSREKKESFPLTVTSAQKNPTAFYLCASSISTGPFYNEQFFGPGTRLTVL.

The rearrangement links TRBV6-1 to TRBJ2-7; tentative D call: TRBD2 (5 bases). V was pared by 4 bases and J by 4 bases, with 17 bases between. This CDR3 spans 15 amino acids. The germline CDR1 and CDR2 sequences are MNHNS and SASEGT. The CDR3 bases are TGTGCCAGCAGTGGAGAGGGTGGAGTGGGTTACGAGCAGTACTTC. As protein: CASSGEGGVGYEQYF.

The chain has TRBV6-1 and TRBJ1-3; D gene ambiguous. The CDR3 loop spans 16 amino acids. V was clipped by 2 bases and J by 0 bases, with 11 bases between them. Germline V gene sequence: CDR1 MNHNS, CDR2 SASEGT. The CDR3 reads CASSEWGSDSGNTIYF. Written as DNA, the CDR3 is TGTGCCAGCAGTGAATGGGGTTCAGACTCTGGAAACACCATATATTTT.

The chain carries TRBV2 and TRBJ2-7; D could derive from TRBD1 or TRBD2 (6 bases each). V was trimmed by 3 bases and J by 5 bases, leaving 11 bases between them. Germline V gene sequence: CDR1 SNHLY, CDR2 FYNNEI. This CDR3 is 13 amino acids long. CDR3 sequence: CASSERGENEQYF. The CDR3 DNA reads TGTGCCAGCAGTGAGAGGGGGGAGAACGAGCAGTACTTC.

The V gene is TRBV18, the J gene TRBJ2-7; 7 bases are a match to TRBD2. There are 16 residues in the CDR3. CDR1 KGHSH and CDR2 LQKENI come from the germline V gene. Unmatched junction bases numbered 12, after V lost 3 bases and J lost 4 bases. DNA of the CDR3: TGTGCCAGCTCACCTCCGTGGCCCCGCGGGGGATACGAGCAGTACTTC. This encodes CASSPPWPRGGYEQYF.

V usage is TRBV21-1 and J usage is TRBJ1-1; the table assigns TRBD1, which was not confirmed against the DNA. TRBV21-1 is a pseudogene. The CDR3 runs to 15 residues. For the CDR3, the DNA is TGTGCCAGCAGCAAACGGGGACAGGGGGGTACTGAAGCTTTCTTT. Translated: CASSKRGQGGTEAFF.

This clone showed up just once. V gene TRBV7-3 combines with J gene TRBJ1-2; 7 nucleotides align to TRBD1. V lost 6 bases, J lost 4 bases, and 5 bases stayed unmatched. The CDR3 covers 13 residues. Germline CDR1 SGHTA, CDR2 FQGTGA. CDR3 in DNA: TGTGCCAGCAGTAGGGCAGGGGGCTATGGCTACACCTTC. As protein: CASSRAGGYGYTF. Drawing the rest from reference TRBV7-3 and TRBJ1-2, the complete variable domain is GAGVSQTPSNKVTEKGKYVELRCDPISGHTALYWYRQSLGQGPEFLIYFQGTGAADDSGLPNDRFFAVRPEGSVSTLKIQRTERGDSAVYLCASSRAGGYGYTFGSGTRLTVV.

The rearrangement uses TRBV30 and TRBJ2-5, with no clear D. The CDR3 spans 12 residues. Trimming took off 5 bases at V and 2 bases at J, with 9 bases between the two ends. Looked up from germline, CDR1 is GTSNPN and CDR2 is SVGIG (reference sequence). This CDR3 reads CAWQVKQETQYF. CDR3 DNA sequence: TGTGCCTGGCAGGTAAAGCAAGAGACCCAGTACTTC.

A few counts support this clone. This chain links TRBV9 with TRBJ1-1; 7 nucleotides line up with TRBD1. V was pared by 2 bases and J by 5 bases, with 3 bases of the junction left unmatched. The CDR3 consists of 13 residues. Germline values: CDR1 SGDLS, CDR2 YYNGEE. CDR3: CASSVLQGTEAFF. CDR3 DNA sequence: TGTGCCAGCAGCGTTTTACAGGGGACTGAAGCTTTCTTT. The full variable domain, its missing parts supplied by reference TRBV9 and TRBJ1-1, is DSGVTQTPKHLITATGQRVTLRCSPRSGDLSVYWYQQSLDQGLQFLIQYYNGEERAKGNILERFSAQQFPDLHSELNLSSLELGDSALYFCASSVLQGTEAFFGQGTRLTVV.

The gene calls are TRBV27 and TRBJ1-5; TRBD1 aligns across 8 bases. The germline V gene encodes CDR1 MNHEY and CDR2 SMNVEV (reference sequence). Trimming removed 3 bases from V and 6 bases from J; junction bases left unmatched: 4. The CDR3 loop spans 14 amino acids. CDR3 sequence: CASSLTTGGQPQHF. CDR3 DNA: TGTGCCAGCAGTTTGACCACAGGGGGTCAGCCCCAGCATTTT.